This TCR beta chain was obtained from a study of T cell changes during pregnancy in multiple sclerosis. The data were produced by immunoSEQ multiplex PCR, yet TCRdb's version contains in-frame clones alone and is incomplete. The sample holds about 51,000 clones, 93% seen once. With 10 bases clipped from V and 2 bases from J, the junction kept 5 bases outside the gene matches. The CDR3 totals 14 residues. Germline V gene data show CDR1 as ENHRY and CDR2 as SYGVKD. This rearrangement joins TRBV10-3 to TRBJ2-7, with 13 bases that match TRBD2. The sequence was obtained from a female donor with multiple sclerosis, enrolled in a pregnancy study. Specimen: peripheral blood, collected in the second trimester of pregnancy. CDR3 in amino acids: CATGLAGVTYEQYF. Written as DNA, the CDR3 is TGTGCCACCGGACTAGCGGGAGTGACCTACGAGCAGTACTTC.